The clone carrying this TCR beta chain was recorded a few times. Its antigen is as yet unknown. Primers for the PCR totalled 60 Vbeta and 13 Jbeta. The protocol was immunoSEQ multiplex PCR, while the TCRdb copy is restricted to in-frame clones and leaves out a portion. Altogether some 95,000 clones are present, around 68% being singletons, with the ten largest covering over 0.95%. The sample comes from a study of cytomegalovirus exposure and HLA in healthy donors. The CDR3 extends over 16 amino acids. Between the trimmed V and J ends, which lost 0 bases and 1 base, there was a span of 13 bases. Germline-derived CDR1 and CDR2 are MNHNS and SASEGT. General study points: Rarity marked most TCR sequences, yet some public TCRs occurred in many donors. Compared with the roughly 670-donor mean, an Asian-associated ancestry cluster reportedly had fewer N-insertions, according to a later analysis.

The chain joins TRBV6-1 to TRBJ2-7; a weak D match, TRBD1 (6 bases). Sequencing used PBMCs. The sequence came from a female donor in good health and CMV-seronegative. CDR3 sequence: CASSEAVAGESYEQYF. CDR3 in DNA: TGTGCCAGCAGTGAAGCGGTGGCAGGGGAATCCTACGAGCAGTACTTC.